Shown below are 16 T cell receptor beta chains from a single sample sequenced in a study of molecular identifiers for immune sequencing clone quantification. TCRdb processed the PCR reads anew with MiXCR; each CDR3 protein has one entry. This sample has hundreds of thousands of distinct CDR3 sequences, with 15% to 20% found just once. Sequencing input: naive CD8+ T cells from blood, with Jurkat cell RNA spiked in. Sample subset: FACS-sorted CD8+CD4-CCR7+CD45RA+ naive T cells. These receptors all come from a human donor in good health. Some libraries in this study had Jurkat cell RNA spiked in.

This clonotype was recorded at least ten times. The genes are TRBV20-1 and TRBJ1-1; perhaps TRBD1 as D (5 bases). The germline V gene has CDR1 DFQATT and CDR2 SNEGSKA (reference sequence). V lost 4 bases and J 3 bases, leaving 18 bases between the germline ends. The CDR3 spans 15 residues. The CDR3 loop is CSANPNRFQDTEAFF. The CDR3 nucleotides are TGCAGTGCTAACCCTAACAGGTTCCAGGACACTGAAGCTTTCTTT.

This clonotype has at least ten counts. The J gene is TRBJ2-4, the V gene TRBV7-9; D assignment may be TRBD1 or TRBD2 (5 bases each). The germline V and J ends were trimmed by 3 bases and 5 bases, with 14 bases remaining between them. The CDR3 is 15 amino acids. The germline gives CDR1 SEHNR, CDR2 FQNEAQ (reference sequence). CDR3 loop: CASSFGRGLENIQYF. As DNA, the CDR3 is TGTGCCAGCAGCTTTGGCCGGGGCCTCGAAAACATTCAGTACTTC. Full variable domain (outside the CDR3, taken from reference TRBV7-9 and TRBJ2-4): DTGVSQNPRHKITKRGQNVTFRCDPISEHNRLYWYRQTLGQGPEFLTYFQNEAQLEKSRLLSDRFSAERPKGSFSTLEIQRTEQGDSAMYLCASSFGRGLENIQYFGAGTRLSVL.

This clonotype was recorded at least ten times. The chain uses TRBV12-3 or TRBV12-4 and TRBJ1-5; the D gene is possibly TRBD1 (6 bases). The CDR3 covers 15 residues. Trimming cost V 4 bases and J 0 bases, with 10 bases left between them. CDR3 sequence reads: CASSSGTYSNQPQHF. CDR3 bases: TGTGCCAGCAGTTCCGGGACATATAGCAATCAGCCCCAGCATTTT.

The table lists this clonotype with a count of one. A much larger clone sits a single nucleotide away, making a read error possible. The CDR3 end shows no conserved phenylalanine or tryptophan, and so a read error is likely. The CDR3 bases are TGCGCCAGCAGCCAAGCAGGGTTAGGTGTTGGTGAAAAACTGTTTCTT. Encoded protein: CASSQAGLGVGEKLFL. This chain connects TRBV4-1 to TRBJ1-4, with D perhaps TRBD1 (5 bases). The CDR3 loop spans 16 amino acids. Germline V gene lookup returns CDR1 MGHRA and CDR2 YSYEKL. V was trimmed by 1 base and J by 7 bases, leaving 16 bases between them.

Only a few counts were recorded for this clonotype. The chain has TRBV4-3 and TRBJ2-3; 10 positions match TRBD2. The V gene's germline CDR1 is LGHNA and CDR2 YSLEER. The CDR3 has 16 residues. V gave up 0 bases and J gave up 5 bases; unmatched junction bases: 5. CDR3 amino acids: CASSQESGRAGDTQYF. DNA of the CDR3: TGCGCCAGCAGCCAAGAGAGCGGGAGGGCTGGAGATACGCAGTATTTT.

Remarks on this clonotype: This may be a read error, as it is one base from a much larger clone. This rearrangement joins TRBV3-1 to TRBJ1-2; TRBD1 is a possible D gene (5 bases). Germline-derived CDR1 and CDR2 are LGHDT and YNNKEL (reference sequence). CDR3 length: 17 residues. The V gene lost 0 bases and the J gene lost 7 bases, with 21 bases spanning the gap. The CDR3 sequence: CASSQDRTPGFGCGYTF. In DNA form, the CDR3 reads TGTGCCAGCAGCCAAGATAGAACCCCAGGGTTTGGCTGTGGCTACACCTTC. The complete variable domain, with remaining parts taken from reference TRBV3-1 and TRBJ1-2, reads DTAVSQTPKYLVTQMGNDKSIKCEQNLGHDTMYWYKQDSKKFLKIMFSYNNKELIINETVPNRFSPKSPDKAHLNLHINSLELGDSAVYFCASSQDRTPGFGCGYTFGSGTRLTVV.

This clonotype was recorded many times. This chain connects TRBV19 to TRBJ2-7; a weak D match, TRBD2 (6 bases). The CDR3 contains 15 residues. With 1 base removed from V and 2 bases from J, the gap between germline ends came to 12 bases. The V gene's germline CDR1 is LNHDA and CDR2 SQIVND (reference sequence). The CDR3 DNA reads TGTGCCAGTAGTATAGGCGGGGCTCCTGCCTACGAGCAGTACTTC. Translation: CASSIGGAPAYEQYF.

This clonotype was counted ten times or more. The chain employs TRBV6-2 or TRBV6-3 and TRBJ2-2, with D perhaps TRBD1 (5 bases). Trimming pared 6 bases from V and 5 bases from J, leaving 22 bases between. The germline V gene encodes CDR1 MNHEY and CDR2 SVGEGT. The CDR3 runs to 17 residues. CDR3 sequence: CASSFDSTLTMTGELFF. The CDR3 DNA reads as TGTGCCAGCAGCTTCGACAGTACTCTAACCATGACCGGGGAGCTGTTTTTT.

With regard to this clonotype: With a much larger clone just one base away, this may be a read error. The chain recombines TRBV7-2 with TRBJ2-7; 7 bases match TRBD2. The CDR3 totals 14 residues. Germline CDR1 reads SGHTA; CDR2 reads FQGNSA. V was clipped by 7 bases and J by 5 bases; unmatched bases: 11. This chain's CDR3 is CASTQWAGVHEQYF. The CDR3 region has the DNA TGTGCCAGCACCCAGTGGGCGGGAGTCCACGAGCAGTACTTC.

Concerning this clonotype: A clone one base away is much larger, so this may be a read error. The chain links TRBV4-1 to TRBJ2-7; tentative D call: TRBD2 (6 bases). The germline gives CDR1 MGHRA, CDR2 YSYEKL. The CDR3 is made up of 13 amino acids. In DNA form, the CDR3 reads TGCACCAGCAGCCTAACTAGCTCCCACGAGCAGTACTTC. Its translation is CTSSLTSSHEQYF.

About this clonotype: This may arise from a read error, as a much more abundant clone is one base away. The rearrangement joins TRBV6-5 to TRBJ2-2, with a tentative D call TRBD1 (5 bases). Germline assignment: CDR1 MNHEY and CDR2 SVGAGI. This CDR3 is 18 amino acids long. V was cut by 0 bases and J by 4 bases, with 18 bases left in between. The CDR3 DNA follows: TGTGCCAGCAGTTACTCGATGACCAAGACAGTCACCACCGGGGAGCTGTTTTTT. Translated, it gives CASSYSMTKTVTTGELFF.

The J gene is TRBJ2-7, the V gene TRBV13; the D call may be TRBD1 or TRBD2 (6 bases each). Germline V CDR1 and CDR2: PRHDT, FYEKMQ (reference sequence). Trimming took 3 bases from V and 1 from J, leaving 16 bases between them. The CDR3 runs 16 residues. The CDR3 region is CASSLGVGGGSYEQYF. Written as DNA, the CDR3 is TGTGCCAGCAGCTTGGGGGTCGGGGGCGGATCCTACGAGCAGTACTTC.

In its sample, this clonotype was seen many times. The chain employs TRBV7-6 and TRBJ2-5; D might be TRBD2 (5 bases). The CDR3 has 14 amino acids. The germline CDR1 and CDR2 sequences are SGHVS and FNYEAQ. The V end was cut by 3 bases, the J end by 0 bases, with 8 bases between. CDR3 region: CASSLRAYQETQYF. In nucleotides, the CDR3 is TGTGCCAGCAGCTTGCGGGCGTACCAAGAGACCCAGTACTTC.

This chain connects TRBV12-3 or TRBV12-4 to TRBJ1-2; D perhaps matches TRBD1 (5 bases). This CDR3 is 15 amino acids long. Between the trimmed V and J ends, which lost 7 bases and 5 bases, there was a span of 20 bases. The CDR3 DNA reads TGTGCCAGCACTAGGAGTCATGACAGCATTTATGGCTACACCTTC. Amino acids: CASTRSHDSIYGYTF.

Ten or more counts support this clonotype. The chain has TRBV15 and TRBJ2-1, with 7 bases that match TRBD2. Unmatched junction bases numbered 12, after V lost 0 bases and J lost 7 bases. The CDR3 has 17 amino acids. Germline values: CDR1 LNHNV, CDR2 YYDKDF (reference sequence). The CDR3 DNA reads TGTGCCACCAGCAGAGATCCGGCGGGGGTTGGAGTTAATGAGCAGTTCTTC. Its protein product is CATSRDPAGVGVNEQFF.

This clonotype was counted a few times. The gene calls are TRBV4-3 and TRBJ1-1, with 12 bases aligning to TRBD1. J lost 3 bases, V lost 3 bases, and 5 bases had no gene match. Per germline, CDR1 LGHNA and CDR2 YSLEER. This CDR3 is 16 amino acids long. This CDR3 reads CASSQGQGARDTEAFF. CDR3 coding DNA: TGCGCCAGCAGCCAGGGACAGGGGGCTAGAGACACTGAAGCTTTCTTT.